This T cell receptor (beta chain) was captured in a study of blood T cell repertoires in COVID-19. Overall study: T cells, B-cell-depleted T cells, or PBMCs supplied cDNA or gDNA.

Under the authors' procedure: Researchers report that nucleated cell counts were estimated from reference gene primer amplification. Clones were sequenced by immunoSEQ multiplex PCR, and TCRdb holds only the in-frame ones, with some missing. From that table come the V and J calls and clone size; the DNA was used to work out D and trimming. The table includes more than 250,000 clones, around 92% detected once. Material for sequencing was peripheral blood. The source is a man aged 18 to 29 who had recovered from COVID-19.

CDR3 sequence: CASSEEKGLSNQPQHF. Written as DNA, the CDR3 is TGCGCCAGCAGTGAAGAAAAGGGACTTAGCAATCAGCCCCAGCATTTT. This chain links TRBV10-2 with TRBJ1-5; D might be TRBD1 (5 bases). V was clipped by 3 bases and J by 0 bases, with 12 bases between them. This CDR3 comprises 16 residues. The germline V gene encodes CDR1 WSHSY and CDR2 SAAADI.